This T cell receptor (beta chain) was identified in a study of Graves' ophthalmopathy and Graves' hyperthyroidism. Broader study findings: From stable hyperthyroidism, ophthalmopathy was separated by a 13-signature model with 87.88% sensitivity and around 80% specificity. Blood also carried most expanded thyroid clonotypes exceeding 0.001 frequency.

Amplification targeted the TCR beta CDR3 regions, with RNA transcripts as the source material. HTBI primers were used in a first-round RT-PCR, which preceded a second-round multiplex PCR. TCRdb re-called the multiplex PCR reads through MiXCR, storing one row per CDR3 protein. The table lists more than 300,000 distinct CDR3 sequences, about 16% of them singletons, with approximately 7% in the top ten. J was trimmed by 1 base and V by 4 bases; bases with no gene match: 2. The CDR3 sequence is 15 residues long. Germline V gene sequence: CDR1 SGHRS, CDR2 YFSETQ. Stable hyperthyroidism denotes an absence of ophthalmopathy throughout 18 months of follow-up. Concerning this clonotype: The antigen is unknown. The conserved closing phenylalanine or tryptophan is absent in this CDR3, likely reflecting a read error.

The sequence derives from a woman under 30 with stable Graves' hyperthyroidism. The sequenced sample was peripheral blood. The chain combines TRBV5-1 with TRBJ2-2, with 9 bases that match TRBD1. In DNA form, the CDR3 reads TGCGCCAGCAGCCCGGGACAGGGGAACACCGGGGAGCTGTTTCTT. Protein: CASSPGQGNTGELFL.